These 32 T cell receptor beta chains were all obtained from the same sample, sequenced in a study of T cell responses to AZD1222 COVID-19 vaccine. Sequencing used immunoSEQ multiplex PCR; TCRdb keeps in-frame clones, though not all of them. Of approximately 80,000 clones listed, 70% to 90% are singletons. This sample comprised peripheral blood, obtained 28 days after the second AZD1222 dose. Every receptor here comes from an adult who received the AZD1222 COVID-19 vaccine.

The chain joins TRBV11-3 to TRBJ2-1; TRBD2 matches 7 bases. V shed 3 bases, J shed 7 bases, and the junction held 9 bases outside the gene matches. The CDR3 has 15 amino acids. Germline lookup yields CDR1 SGHNT and CDR2 YENEEA. The CDR3 protein is CASSFTAGVDNEQFF. The DNA for the CDR3 is TGTGCCAGCAGCTTTACCGCGGGAGTGGATAATGAGCAGTTCTTC.

The chain joins TRBV27 to TRBJ2-6; D perhaps matches TRBD1 (6 bases). Germline V gene sequence: CDR1 MNHEY, CDR2 SMNVEV (reference sequence). The CDR3 covers 17 residues. V was pared by 3 bases and J by 1 base, with 13 bases between. CDR3 sequence: CASSLRTVSSGANVLTF. CDR3 sequence (DNA): TGTGCCAGCAGTTTGAGGACAGTTTCATCTGGGGCCAACGTCCTGACTTTC.

The J gene is TRBJ1-5, the V gene TRBV28; 7 bases are shared with TRBD1. Losses at the gene ends were 5 bases for V and 6 bases for J; bases not matched to a gene: 13. Germline-derived CDR1 and CDR2 are MDHEN and SYDVKM. The CDR3 length is 16 residues. CDR3: CASSPPRQGGGQPQHF. The DNA of the CDR3 is TGTGCCAGCAGTCCCCCTAGACAGGGCGGAGGTCAGCCCCAGCATTTT.

The chain couples TRBV4-1 to TRBJ2-7; D gene uncertain. Germline values: CDR1 MGHRA, CDR2 YSYEKL. The CDR3 consists of 13 residues. V was cut by 1 base and J by 5 bases, with 9 bases left in between. The CDR3 DNA is TGCGCCAGCAGCCAAGGTTCCAGGAACGAGCAGTACGTC. This sequence encodes CASSQGSRNEQYV.

This clone was seen a handful of times. The rearrangement links TRBV7-2 to TRBJ1-3; D call uncertain. V gave up 0 bases and J gave up 4 bases, with 10 bases separating them. The CDR3 is 15 amino acids. Germline lookup yields CDR1 SGHTA and CDR2 FQGNSA. CDR3 in DNA: TGTGCCAGCAGCTTAGCGGTGGGGTTGGGAAACACCATATATTTT. Its translation is CASSLAVGLGNTIYF.

The chain employs TRBV3-1 (or the pseudogene TRBV3-2) and TRBJ2-7; D is uncertain. The germline CDR1 and CDR2 sequences are LGHDT and YNNKEL (reference sequence). The V gene lost 2 bases and the J gene lost 3 bases, with 8 bases spanning the gap. The length of the CDR3 is 13 residues. In nucleotides, the CDR3 is TGTGCCAGCAGCCAAAAAGGGCTCTACGAGCAGTACTTC. This codes for CASSQKGLYEQYF.

The CDR3 DNA sequence: TGCGCCAGCAGCCACTTATTAGGGGGCAACACTGAAGCTTTCTTT. Its protein product is CASSHLLGGNTEAFF. This chain joins TRBV5-1 and TRBJ1-1, with TRBD1 matching over 7 bases. V was pared by 4 bases and J by 2 bases, with 8 bases of the junction left unmatched. The CDR3 is 15 residues long. CDR1 and CDR2 from the germline V gene are SGHRS and YFSETQ. Full variable domain (outside the CDR3, taken from reference TRBV5-1 and TRBJ1-1): KAGVTQTPRYLIKTRGQQVTLSCSPISGHRSVSWYQQTPGQGLQFLFEYFSETQRNKGNFPGRFSGRQFSNSRSEMNVSTLELGDSALYLCASSHLLGGNTEAFFGQGTRLTVV.

The chain employs TRBV28 and TRBJ1-1; D is perhaps TRBD1 (5 bases). CDR3 length: 13 amino acids. The germline V gene encodes CDR1 MDHEN and CDR2 SYDVKM. The ends were cut back, 7 bases at V and 1 base at J, with 10 bases in the middle. The CDR3 DNA is TGTGCCAGCACCCTAGGGGCGAACACTGAAGCTTTCTTT. Translation gives CASTLGANTEAFF.

The chain employs TRBV28 and TRBJ2-1; 9 bases map to TRBD2. The CDR3 is 15 amino acids. CDR1 and CDR2 from the germline V gene are MDHEN and SYDVKM. V dropped 6 bases and J dropped 2; count of bases not matched to a gene: 5. The DNA of the CDR3 is TGTGCCAGCAGACTAGCGGGCCTCACCTACAATGAGCAGTTCTTC. Protein: CASRLAGLTYNEQFF.

The rearrangement links TRBV3-1 (or the pseudogene TRBV3-2) to TRBJ2-3; 7 nucleotides match TRBD2. The CDR3 has 16 amino acids. Germline CDR1 is LGHDT and CDR2 is YNNKEL (reference sequence). J gave up 0 bases and V 4 bases, and 7 bases lay outside the gene matches. The CDR3 DNA reads TGTGCCAGCAGCCCCTCCCTAGCGGCCAGCACAGATACGCAGTATTTT. This encodes CASSPSLAASTDTQYF.

The chain has TRBV5-8 and TRBJ2-2; tentative D call: TRBD1 (6 bases). This CDR3 is built from 15 residues. Looked up from germline, CDR1 is SGHTS and CDR2 is YDEGEE. V lost 4 bases and J lost 1, with 11 bases in between. The CDR3 region is CASSPGQWNTGELFF. The CDR3, as DNA: TGTGCCAGCAGCCCCGGACAGTGGAACACCGGGGAGCTGTTTTTT.

V usage is TRBV5-4 and J usage is TRBJ1-6; D uncertain. Per germline, CDR1 SGHNT and CDR2 YYREEE (reference sequence). There are 15 residues in the CDR3. Trimming took off 0 bases at V and 5 bases at J, with 9 bases between the two ends. CDR3 sequence reads: CASSLGLDHNSPLHF. The CDR3 nucleotides are TGTGCCAGCAGCTTGGGGCTAGACCATAATTCACCCCTCCACTTT.

Written as DNA, the CDR3 is TGTGCCAGCTCACCACCGAGCGGACAGGGAGGAAAACTGTTTTTT. It is translated as CASSPPSGQGGKLFF. This chain uses TRBV18 with TRBJ1-4, with 8 bases that match TRBD1. The CDR3 consists of 15 residues. Looked up from germline, CDR1 is KGHSH and CDR2 is LQKENI. V lost 0 bases and J lost 10; bases outside the gene matches: 7.

The chain joins TRBV18 to TRBJ1-5; D unclear. Trimming left V 2 bases short and J 5 bases short, with 10 bases between. Germline CDR1 reads KGHSH; CDR2 reads LQKENI. The CDR3 contains 14 residues. The CDR3 bases are TGTGCCAGCTCACCAACGGGGTTTGATCAGCCCCAGCATTTT. This sequence encodes CASSPTGFDQPQHF.

The rearrangement joins TRBV6-5 to TRBJ2-1, with 10 positions matching TRBD2. The germline V gene has CDR1 MNHEY and CDR2 SVGAGI. J gave up 3 bases and V 6 bases, and 5 bases lay outside the gene matches. The CDR3 contains 15 residues. CDR3 in amino acids: CASRTRTSGYNEQFF. DNA for the CDR3: TGTGCCAGCAGAACCCGGACTAGCGGCTACAATGAGCAGTTCTTC.

CDR3: CASSVDLNTEAFF. The CDR3 nucleotides read TGTGCCAGCAGCGTGGACCTGAACACTGAAGCTTTCTTT. The rearrangement joins TRBV11-2 to TRBJ1-1; no reliable D call. Per germline, CDR1 SGHAT and CDR2 FQNNGV. The CDR3 contains 13 residues. Trimming removed 5 bases at V and 0 bases at J, with 7 bases between.

This sequence joins TRBV3-1 (or the pseudogene TRBV3-2) and TRBJ1-2; D is ambiguous. The germline CDR1 and CDR2 sequences are LGHDT and YNNKEL (reference sequence). V was shortened by 0 bases and J by 5 bases, with 7 bases between the two germline ends. The CDR3 runs 13 residues. CDR3 nucleotides: TGTGCCAGCAGCCAAGAAGAGAAGTATGGCTACACCTTC. Translated, it gives CASSQEEKYGYTF.

V usage is TRBV6-5 and J usage is TRBJ1-2; no definite D call. CDR3 length: 15 amino acids. V was cut by 2 bases and J by 4 bases, with 14 bases left in between. The germline gives CDR1 MNHEY, CDR2 SVGAGI. Here the CDR3 reads CASSYESRFFYGYTF. In DNA, the CDR3 is TGTGCCAGCAGTTACGAGTCCCGTTTTTTCTATGGCTACACCTTC.

V usage is TRBV19 and J usage is TRBJ2-7, with TRBD1 matching 9 bases. After removal of 6 bases from V and 0 bases from J, the junction contained 6 bases not matched to a gene. The germline V gene has CDR1 LNHDA and CDR2 SQIVND (reference sequence). The CDR3 sequence is 15 residues long. CDR3 amino acids: CASSAGQGSSYEQYF. CDR3 nucleotides: TGTGCCAGTAGCGCCGGACAGGGGAGCTCCTACGAGCAGTACTTC. The full variable domain, completed using reference TRBV19 and TRBJ2-7, is DGGITQSPKYLFRKEGQNVTLSCEQNLNHDAMYWYRQDPGQGLRLIYYSQIVNDFQKGDIAEGYSVSREKKESFPLTVTSAQKNPTAFYLCASSAGQGSSYEQYFGPGTRLTVT.

The chain has TRBV24-1 and TRBJ2-1; TRBD1 aligns across 9 bases. The CDR3 is 13 residues long. Germline CDR1 is KGHDR and CDR2 is SFDVKD. The junction had 2 bases not matched to a gene; V was cut back by 7 bases and J by 5 bases. CDR3 DNA: TGTGCCACCAGGGGGGACAGGGACAATGAGCAGTTCTTC. It encodes CATRGDRDNEQFF.

This clone was detected only once. The rearrangement links TRBV7-8 to TRBJ2-1, with 8 bases lining up with TRBD2. J lost 4 bases, V lost 0 bases, and 5 bases had no gene match. Looked up from germline, CDR1 is SGHVS and CDR2 is FQNEAQ. The length of the CDR3 is 16 residues. CDR3: CASSLARAGGYNEQFF. The CDR3 DNA follows: TGTGCCAGCAGCTTAGCGCGGGCGGGAGGTTACAATGAGCAGTTCTTC.

The chain couples TRBV11-3 to TRBJ2-2, with D possibly TRBD2 on 5 matching bases. Germline CDR1 reads SGHNT; CDR2 reads YENEEA. This CDR3 is 13 amino acids long. Trimming took 6 bases from V and 4 from J, leaving 9 bases between them. The CDR3 DNA sequence: TGTGCCAGCAGAGCGGACTTCACCGGGGAGCTGTTTTTT. It specifies CASRADFTGELFF.

This sequence joins TRBV6-5 and TRBJ1-6, with TRBD1 matching 9 bases. The trim removed 5 bases at V and 9 bases at J, leaving 8 bases unmatched. Germline CDR1 MNHEY, CDR2 SVGAGI. This CDR3 is 15 amino acids long. The CDR3 loop is CASSQLTGGFSPLHF. The CDR3 DNA is TGTGCCAGCAGTCAATTGACAGGGGGATTTTCACCCCTCCACTTT.

The genes are TRBV6-5 and TRBJ1-2; 7 bases match TRBD1. In germline, CDR1 is MNHEY, CDR2 SVGAGI. The CDR3 sequence is 13 residues long. The junction had 2 bases not matched to a gene; V was cut back by 5 bases and J by 2 bases. The CDR3: CASSQGQNYGYTF. DNA for the CDR3: TGTGCCAGCAGTCAGGGACAGAACTATGGCTACACCTTC.

The chain employs TRBV28 and TRBJ1-2; the match to TRBD1 covers 12 bases. V lost 11 bases, J lost 6 bases, and 10 bases stayed unmatched. The CDR3 is 14 residues long. The germline V gene encodes CDR1 MDHEN and CDR2 SYDVKM. The DNA for the CDR3 is TGTGCCCACTCGGGGACAGGGGGCCGGGATGGCTACACCTTC. This codes for CAHSGTGGRDGYTF.

The rearrangement uses TRBV6-5 and TRBJ1-1; D gene uncertain. CDR1 is MNHEY and CDR2 is SVGAGI in the germline V gene. This CDR3 has 12 amino acids. With 5 bases removed from V and 4 bases from J, the gap between germline ends came to 8 bases. The CDR3 sequence is CASSHSSTEAFF. The CDR3 DNA reads TGTGCCAGCAGTCATAGTAGCACTGAAGCTTTCTTT.

This clone is categorized as medium-sized (0.01 to 0.1%). Additional DNA sequences in this sample encode the identical CDR3. The chain couples TRBV6-5 to TRBJ1-1, with a weak D call TRBD1 (6 bases). Germline loops: CDR1 MNHEY, CDR2 SVGAGI. The CDR3 covers 14 residues. V was shortened by 1 base and J by 1 base, with 7 bases between the two germline ends. CDR3 in DNA: TGTGCCAGCAGTTACTTACAGGGGAACACTGAAGCTTTCTTT. It yields the protein CASSYLQGNTEAFF.

J is TRBJ1-5 and V is TRBV6-2 or TRBV6-3; D is uncertain. Trimming pared 4 bases from V and 11 bases from J, leaving 12 bases between. CDR1 is MNHEY, CDR2 SVGEGT, per germline. This CDR3 spans 12 amino acids. The CDR3 loop is CASSSSRLAQHF. DNA of the CDR3: TGTGCCAGCAGTTCGTCCCGGTTAGCCCAGCATTTT.

The rearrangement links TRBV18 to TRBJ1-2; the D is unclear. CDR1 is KGHSH, CDR2 LQKENI, per germline. V was trimmed by 5 bases and J by 3 bases, leaving 16 bases between them. The CDR3 has 15 residues. The CDR3 DNA reads TGTGCCAGCTCAGCTTGGGCGAAACCCGACTATGGCTACACCTTC. Protein: CASSAWAKPDYGYTF.

This clone came up a few times. The chain joins TRBV2 to TRBJ2-3; no definite D call. Germline lookup yields CDR1 SNHLY and CDR2 FYNNEI. The CDR3 consists of 12 residues. The V end lost 5 bases, the J end lost 2 bases, and 5 bases lay between the germline ends. CDR3 in amino acids: CASSTFTDTQYF. The CDR3 DNA follows: TGTGCCAGCAGTACGTTCACAGATACGCAGTATTTT.

The J gene is TRBJ1-5, the V gene TRBV5-1, with TRBD1 matching 7 bases. The germline V gene has CDR1 SGHRS and CDR2 YFSETQ. The CDR3 sequence is 15 residues long. The junction had 7 bases not matched to a gene; V was cut back by 4 bases and J by 3 bases. The CDR3 DNA sequence: TGCGCCAGCAGCCCAGTGGGGACAGACAATCAGCCCCAGCATTTT. Translation: CASSPVGTDNQPQHF.

The V call is TRBV3-1 (or the pseudogene TRBV3-2), the J call TRBJ1-4; 7 bases are shared with TRBD1. Trimming took 1 base from V and 8 from J; bases not matched to a gene: 7. This CDR3 spans 15 amino acids. Looked up from germline, CDR1 is LGHDT and CDR2 is YNNKEL (reference sequence). The CDR3 here is CASSQVKGAREKLFF. In DNA, the CDR3 is TGTGCCAGCAGCCAAGTCAAGGGGGCGCGCGAAAAACTGTTTTTT.